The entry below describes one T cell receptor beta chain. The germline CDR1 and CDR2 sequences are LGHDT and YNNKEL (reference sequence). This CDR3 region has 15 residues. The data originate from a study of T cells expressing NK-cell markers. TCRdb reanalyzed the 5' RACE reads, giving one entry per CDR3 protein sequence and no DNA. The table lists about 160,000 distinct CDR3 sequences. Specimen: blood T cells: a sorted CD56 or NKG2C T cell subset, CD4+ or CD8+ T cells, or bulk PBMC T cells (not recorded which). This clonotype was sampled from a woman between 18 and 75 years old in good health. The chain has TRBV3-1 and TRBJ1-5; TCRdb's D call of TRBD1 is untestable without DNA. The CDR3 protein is CASSQAAQSNQPQHF.